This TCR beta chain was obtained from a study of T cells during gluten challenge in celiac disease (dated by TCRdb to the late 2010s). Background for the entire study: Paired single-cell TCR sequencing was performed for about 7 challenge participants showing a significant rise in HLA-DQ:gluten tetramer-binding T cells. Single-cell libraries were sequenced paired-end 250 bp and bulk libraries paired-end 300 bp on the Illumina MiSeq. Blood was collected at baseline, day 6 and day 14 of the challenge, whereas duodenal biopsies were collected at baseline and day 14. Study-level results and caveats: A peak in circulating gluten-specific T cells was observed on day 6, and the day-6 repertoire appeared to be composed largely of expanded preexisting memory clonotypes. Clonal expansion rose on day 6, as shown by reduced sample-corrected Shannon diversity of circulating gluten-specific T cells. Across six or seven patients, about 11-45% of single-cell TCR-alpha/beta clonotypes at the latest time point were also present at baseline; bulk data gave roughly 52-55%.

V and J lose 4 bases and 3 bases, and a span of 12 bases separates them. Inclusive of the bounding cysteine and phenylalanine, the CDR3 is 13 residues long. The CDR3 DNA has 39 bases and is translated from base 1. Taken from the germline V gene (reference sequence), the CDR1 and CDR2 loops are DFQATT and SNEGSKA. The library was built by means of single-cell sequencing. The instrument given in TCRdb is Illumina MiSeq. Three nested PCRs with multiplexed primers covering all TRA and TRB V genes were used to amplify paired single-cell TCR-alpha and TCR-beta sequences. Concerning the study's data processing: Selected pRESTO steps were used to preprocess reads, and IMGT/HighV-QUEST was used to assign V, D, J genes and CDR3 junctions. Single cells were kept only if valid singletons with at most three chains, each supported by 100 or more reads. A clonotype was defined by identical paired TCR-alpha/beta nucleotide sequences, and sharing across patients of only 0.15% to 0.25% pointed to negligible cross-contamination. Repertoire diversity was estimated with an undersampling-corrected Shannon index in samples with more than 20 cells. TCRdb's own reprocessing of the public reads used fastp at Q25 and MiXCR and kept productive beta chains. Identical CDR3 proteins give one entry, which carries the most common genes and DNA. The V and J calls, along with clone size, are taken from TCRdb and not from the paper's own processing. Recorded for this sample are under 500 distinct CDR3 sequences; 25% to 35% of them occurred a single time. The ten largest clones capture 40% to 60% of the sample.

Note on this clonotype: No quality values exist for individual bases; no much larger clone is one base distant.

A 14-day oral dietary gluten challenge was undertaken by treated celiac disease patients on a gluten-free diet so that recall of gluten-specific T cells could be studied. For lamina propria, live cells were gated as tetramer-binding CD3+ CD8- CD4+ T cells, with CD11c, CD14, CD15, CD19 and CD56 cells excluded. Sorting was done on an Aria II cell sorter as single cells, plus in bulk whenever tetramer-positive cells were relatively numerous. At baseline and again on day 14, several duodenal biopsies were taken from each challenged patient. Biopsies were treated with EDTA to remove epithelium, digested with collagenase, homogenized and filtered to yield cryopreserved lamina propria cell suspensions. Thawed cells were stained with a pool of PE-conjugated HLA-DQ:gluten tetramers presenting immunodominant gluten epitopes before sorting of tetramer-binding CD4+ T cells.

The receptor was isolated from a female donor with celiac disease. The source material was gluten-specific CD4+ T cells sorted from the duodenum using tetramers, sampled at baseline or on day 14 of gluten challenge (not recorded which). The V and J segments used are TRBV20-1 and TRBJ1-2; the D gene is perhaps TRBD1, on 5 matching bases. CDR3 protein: CSATVGTDYGYTF. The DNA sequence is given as TGCAGTGCTACAGTAGGGACGGACTATGGCTACACCTTC.